These T cell receptor beta chains were read from a single sample in a study of T cells after yellow fever vaccination. Each CDR3 protein gets one entry after TCRdb re-called the 5' RACE reads with MiXCR. The sample lists over 85,000 distinct CDR3 sequences; approximately 9% were seen once. Sequenced material: CD8+ T cells not binding an NS4B(214-222) dextramer, sorted from PBMCs, taken roughly 15 days after the first yellow fever vaccination. These receptors came from a man younger than 35 who received the YFV17D yellow fever vaccine. Both conserved end residues are part of each CDR3. Each record gives: D gene, V gene, clone size, J gene, CDR3 DNA, CDR3 protein. A D gene is named only where the DNA matches it firmly. Clone sizes are given selectively: once, few, many, or a class where the clone is expanded.

NA,TRBV6-2/TRBV6-3,NA,TRBJ2-5,TGTGCCAGCGGGGGCCTGCAAGAGACCCAGTACTTC,CASGGLQETQYF
NA,TRBV6-2/TRBV6-3,few,TRBJ2-1,TGTGCCAGCAGTTACCCCGGACTAATCAATGAGCAGTTCTTC,CASSYPGLINEQFF
TRBD1,TRBV20-1,NA,TRBJ2-1,TGCAGTGCCCGTCTGTTGGACAGGGGGCAGGGTGAGCAGTTCTTC,CSARLLDRGQGEQFF
NA,TRBV3-1,NA,TRBJ2-2,TGTGCCAGCAGCCAATCAAACACCGGGGAGCTGTTTTTT,CASSQSNTGELFF
TRBD1,TRBV6-5,NA,TRBJ1-2,TGTGCCAGCAGTTACTCTGGGACAGGGGTTGGCTACACCTTC,CASSYSGTGVGYTF
NA,TRBV9,few,TRBJ1-2,TGTGCCAGCAGCGTATTAGTGGAATGGGGCTACACCTTC,CASSVLVEWGYTF
TRBD2,TRBV27,many,TRBJ2-5,TGTGCCAGCAGTTTATCGGTGGTAGCGGGGGGAACCCAAGAGACCCAGTACTTC,CASSLSVVAGGTQETQYF
TRBD1,TRBV5-4,few,TRBJ1-1,TGTGCCAGCAGCTCCCCGGACAGGGGTAACACTGAAGCTTTCTTT,CASSSPDRGNTEAFF
NA,TRBV12-3/TRBV12-4,NA,TRBJ1-5,TGTGCCAGCAGCTACGGGGTGGGTGGACAGCCCCAGCATTTT,CASSYGVGGQPQHF
TRBD1,TRBV7-2,NA,TRBJ1-2,TGTGCCAGCAGCTTAGGAGGGGGCGATATTTATGGCTACACCTTC,CASSLGGGDIYGYTF
NA,TRBV24-1,many,TRBJ2-1,TGTGCCACCAGTGATTTTGGCAGGGGAGTAAATGAGCAGTTCTTC,CATSDFGRGVNEQFF
TRBD2,TRBV4-1,many,TRBJ2-3,TGCGCCAGCAGCCAATCTGGGGCAGAGAGACTAGCGGGGGTTGGAGATACGCAGTATTTT,CASSQSGAERLAGVGDTQYF
NA,TRBV29-1,few,TRBJ2-2,TGCAGCGTTGAGCCCCCCAGCTCGAACACCGGGGAGCTGTTTTTT,CSVEPPSSNTGELFF
NA,TRBV11-3,NA,TRBJ2-5,TGTGCCAGCAGCCCCCGACTAGTTGCGGAGACCCAGTACTTC,CASSPRLVAETQYF
NA,TRBV4-3,few,TRBJ1-3,TGCGCCAGCAGCCAAGATTCCAACTCTGGAAACACCATATATTTT,CASSQDSNSGNTIYF
NA,TRBV4-3,NA,TRBJ2-1,TGCGCCAGCAGCCAAGATTGGGGGTACAATGAGCAGTTCTTC,CASSQDWGYNEQFF
TRBD2,TRBV10-3,NA,TRBJ2-1,TGTGCCATCAGTGGTACTAGCGGGGGCTACAATGAGCAGTTCTTC,CAISGTSGGYNEQFF
TRBD1,TRBV25-1,NA,TRBJ1-6,TGTGCCAGCAGTGTGACAGGGCGGTCACCCCTCCACTTT,CASSVTGRSPLHF
TRBD1,TRBV5-1,few,TRBJ2-7,TGCGCCAGCAGCTCCGGGACAGGTTACGAGCAGTACTTC,CASSSGTGYEQYF
TRBD1,TRBV5-1,few,TRBJ2-7,TGCGCCAGCAGCTTTACAGGGGGCGGCTACGAGCAGTACTTC,CASSFTGGGYEQYF
NA,TRBV3-1,few,TRBJ2-7,TGTGCCAGCAGCCAAGTAAATATGGAGGACGAGCAGTACTTC,CASSQVNMEDEQYF
NA,TRBV20-1,NA,TRBJ2-4,TGCAGTGCTAGAGATCCCGCGGACGCCTTTGGCAAAAACATTCAGTACTTC,CSARDPADAFGKNIQYF
TRBD1,TRBV20-1,NA,TRBJ2-6,TGCAGTGCTAGAGATTTGGGGACAGGGGTCCCGTTTGGGGCCAACGTCCTGACTTTC,CSARDLGTGVPFGANVLTF
NA,TRBV15,few,TRBJ2-1,TGTGCCACCGGGGGGACCGAGCAGTTCTTC,CATGGTEQFF
NA,TRBV5-6,NA,TRBJ2-1,TGTGCCAGCAGCTTGCGCCGCTCCTACAATGAGCAGTTCTTC,CASSLRRSYNEQFF
NA,TRBV4-3,NA,TRBJ2-4,TGCGCCAGCAGCCAAGATTGGTGGAGACAGGGACTAGCCAAAAACATTCAGTACTTC,CASSQDWWRQGLAKNIQYF
NA,TRBV28,NA,TRBJ1-5,TGTGCCAGCGGTCGGACAGCAAACAATCAGCCCCAGCATTTT,CASGRTANNQPQHF
NA,TRBV5-1,many,TRBJ2-7,TGCGCCAGCAGCTTGGGGCTAGCTACCTACGAGCAGTACTTC,CASSLGLATYEQYF
NA,TRBV4-3,NA,TRBJ2-7,TGCGCCAGCAGCCAAGGGCTCCAGCTATACGAGCAGTACTTC,CASSQGLQLYEQYF
NA,TRBV4-1,many,TRBJ1-2,TGCGCCAGCAGCGACAGGACCTATGGCTACACCTTC,CASSDRTYGYTF
NA,TRBV7-8,few,TRBJ2-7,TGTGCCAGCAGCTTAAAGGGACTGATGTACGAGCAGTACTTC,CASSLKGLMYEQYF
TRBD1,TRBV6-1,NA,TRBJ2-3,TGTGCCAGCAGTGAGTTGACAGGGGCGGAAGATACGCAGTATTTT,CASSELTGAEDTQYF
TRBD1,TRBV7-6,many,TRBJ1-6,TGTGCCAGCAGCTACAAGACAGGGGAGGACTCACCCCTCCACTTT,CASSYKTGEDSPLHF
NA,TRBV13,many,TRBJ2-5,TGTGCCAGCAGCTTAGCGGCAGGCCAAGAGACCCAGTACTTC,CASSLAAGQETQYF
NA,TRBV6-6,NA,TRBJ1-3,TGTGCCAGCAGAGCTGGAAACACCATATATTTT,CASRAGNTIYF
NA,TRBV29-1,few,TRBJ2-1,TGCAGCGTTGAAGACGACAGAGAGTACAATGAGCAGTTCTTC,CSVEDDREYNEQFF
NA,TRBV6-5,NA,TRBJ2-2,TGTGCCAGCAGTTACGGGCTAGCTTCCGGGGAGCTGTTTTTT,CASSYGLASGELFF